Below, one T cell receptor beta chain is given with its context. This sample is part of a study of blood T cell repertoires in COVID-19. The method was immunoSEQ multiplex PCR; TCRdb's version includes in-frame clones alone and lacks a portion of them. The sample lists approximately 190,000 clones; just under 85% were seen once. The TCR comes from a woman aged 65 to 85 with active or convalescent COVID-19. Sequencing was carried out using peripheral blood.

The CDR3 loop reads CASSLTVGTEAFF. CDR3 bases: TGTGCCAGCAGCCTTACAGTTGGCACTGAAGCTTTCTTT. This chain links TRBV9 with TRBJ1-1; no reliable D call. The CDR3 has 13 amino acids. V lost 4 bases, J lost 4 bases, and 11 bases lay in between. Germline V lookup: CDR1 SGDLS, CDR2 YYNGEE.